This T cell receptor (beta chain) was sequenced during a study of T cell responses to AZD1222 COVID-19 vaccine. Study-level findings and limits: Donor demographics were predominantly white British with a female majority; clonal diversity may be underestimated.

TCRdb's table, derived via immunoSEQ multiplex PCR, lists solely in-frame clones and lacks some. The sample records approximately 110,000 clones, approximately 88% being singletons. The germline V and J ends were trimmed by 1 base and 2 bases, with 9 bases remaining between them. The CDR3 length is 14 residues. Germline values: CDR1 SGHTA, CDR2 FQGNSA. A word on this clone: The target antigen is unknown.

The chain uses TRBV7-2 and TRBJ2-7; D gene uncertain. The sequence came from an adult in good health. The material sequenced was peripheral blood, taken on day 0 of AZD1222 vaccination. DNA for the CDR3: TGTGCCAGCAGCTTAGGGCCTGGCCCCTACGAGCAGTACTTC. It is translated as CASSLGPGPYEQYF.